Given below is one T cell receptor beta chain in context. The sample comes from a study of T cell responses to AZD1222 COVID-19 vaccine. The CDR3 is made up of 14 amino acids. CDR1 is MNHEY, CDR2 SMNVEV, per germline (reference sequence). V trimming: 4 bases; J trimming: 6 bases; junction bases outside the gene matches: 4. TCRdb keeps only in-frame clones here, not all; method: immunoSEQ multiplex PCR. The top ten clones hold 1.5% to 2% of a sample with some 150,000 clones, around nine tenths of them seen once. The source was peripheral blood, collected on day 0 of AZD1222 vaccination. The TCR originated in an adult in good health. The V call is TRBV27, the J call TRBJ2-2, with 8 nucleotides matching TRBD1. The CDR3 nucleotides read TGTGCCAGCAGTTCAAGGACAGGGTCCGGGGAGCTGTTTTTT. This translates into CASSSRTGSGELFF.